This T cell receptor (beta chain) was recorded in a study of blood T cell repertoires in COVID-19. The wider study: COVID-19 samples, acute and convalescent, were from the United States, Italy and Spain.

Trimming took 5 bases from V and 0 from J; bases not matched to a gene: 6. CDR1 and CDR2 from the germline V gene are SGHVS and FQNEAQ. This CDR3 region has 15 residues. Per the original methods: Reference gene primers were amplified, and this amplification served to estimate nucleated cell counts. The repertoire was sequenced with immunoSEQ multiplex PCR; TCRdb's copy has only in-frame clones and lacks some. V, J and clone size derive from that table, while D and trimming were established from the DNA sequence. The table lists tens of thousands of clones, less than 90% of them singletons. The source of this sequence is a man aged 35-49 years with acute or convalescent COVID-19. V usage is TRBV7-8 and J usage is TRBJ1-1; 7 nucleotides align to TRBD1. The specimen was peripheral blood. In DNA, the CDR3 is TGTGCCAGCAGCACCCACAGGGGAGTGAACACTGAAGCTTTCTTT. This codes for CASSTHRGVNTEAFF.